The T cell receptor beta chain described here comes from a study of OX40 agonist ivuxolimab in advanced cancers. Assay: immunoSEQ multiplex PCR; the TCRdb copy retains only in-frame clones and omits some. The sample includes tens of thousands of clones, about 80% of them seen just once. CDR1 and CDR2 from the germline V gene are SGHVS and FNYEAQ. V was cut by 5 bases and J by 7 bases, with 15 bases left in between. This CDR3 comprises 14 residues. At cycle 4 day 1, cycle 7 day 1, and baseline, blood was sampled. The chain recombines TRBV7-6 with TRBJ2-1, with D unclear. This sample comprised CD4+ or CD8+ T cells sorted from blood, obtained in a trial of the OX40 agonist ivuxolimab. This receptor was taken from an adult with an advanced solid tumor such as melanoma, head and neck, liver or kidney cancer. The CDR3 loop reads CASSPRRENNEQFF. In DNA, the CDR3 is TGTGCCAGCAGCCCCCGAAGGGAAAATAATGAGCAGTTCTTC. The full variable domain, rest sourced from reference TRBV7-6 and TRBJ2-1, is GAGVSQSPRYKVTKRGQDVALRCDPISGHVSLYWYRQALGQGPEFLTYFNYEAQQDKSGLPNDRFSAERPEGSISTLTIQRTEQRDSAMYRCASSPRRENNEQFFGPGTRLTVL.